This is a list of T cell receptor beta chains from one sample in a study of human T cells and chemical hapten exposure. Each CDR3 protein gets one entry after TCRdb re-called the RACE reads with MiXCR. The table lists some 70,000 distinct CDR3 sequences, around a tenth of them singletons. The source material was whole blood, sampled in connection with sensitization to the hapten diphenylcyclopropenone (DPC). The receptors were sampled from a woman between 45 and 65 years old with alopecia areata. Some clones in this sample may be carry-over from other donors' samples. Each CDR3 is given with its conserved first and last residue. D genes are given only for firm matches. A clone size is listed for some rows: how often the clone was seen (once, few, many), or a class if it is expanded.

d_call clone_size j_call v_call cdr3_aa cdr3_nt
TRBD1 NA TRBJ1-2 TRBV20-1 CSAHIPPPGGLRTYGYTF TGCAGTGCTCACATACCCCCCCCAGGGGGCCTCAGAACCTATGGCTACACCTTC
TRBD2 NA TRBJ2-2 TRBV7-7 CATHAGLAGGELFF TGTGCTACCCACGCGGGACTAGCGGGCGGGGAGCTGTTTTTT
TRBD1 NA TRBJ1-2 TRBV7-3 CASGTDGQGRNYGYTF TGTGCCAGCGGCACCGACGGACAGGGAAGAAACTATGGCTACACCTTC
NA many TRBJ2-7 TRBV5-1 CASSLAGSPYEQYF TGCGCCAGCAGCTTGGCGGGGAGCCCCTACGAGCAGTACTTC
TRBD2 few TRBJ2-7 TRBV29-1 CSVTTSSYEQYF TGCAGCGTGACGACTAGCAGCTACGAGCAGTACTTC
NA NA TRBJ2-1 TRBV28 CASSSRPSSYNEQFF TGTGCCAGCAGCAGCCGGCCTAGCTCCTACAATGAGCAGTTCTTC
TRBD2 few TRBJ2-1 TRBV20-1 CSARLAGVNEQFF TGCAGTGCTAGACTAGCGGGAGTGAATGAGCAGTTCTTC
TRBD2 many TRBJ2-5 TRBV11-2 CASRSLAGGPQETQYF TGTGCCAGCAGATCCCTAGCGGGAGGGCCGCAAGAGACCCAGTACTTC
NA NA TRBJ1-1 TRBV14 CASSQFVGQNSEAFF TGTGCCAGCAGCCAATTTGTCGGACAGAACTCTGAAGCTTTCTTT
NA few TRBJ1-4 TRBV6-1 CASSEAGGSTNEKLFF TGTGCCAGCAGTGAAGCGGGCGGCTCAACTAATGAAAAACTGTTTTTT
NA many TRBJ1-1 TRBV4-2 CASSQVRVTEAFF TGTGCCAGCAGCCAAGTTAGGGTCACTGAAGCTTTCTTT
TRBD2 many TRBJ2-3 TRBV7-2 CASSSRLAGGPDTQYF TGTGCCAGCAGCTCCCGACTAGCGGGAGGGCCAGATACGCAGTATTTT
TRBD1 many TRBJ1-1 TRBV5-6 CASSTDRPNTEAFF TGTGCCAGCAGCACGGACAGGCCCAACACTGAAGCTTTCTTT
NA few TRBJ2-5 TRBV2 CASSERETQYF TGTGCCAGCAGCGAGAGGGAGACCCAGTACTTC
TRBD1 few TRBJ1-5 TRBV10-2 CASNTGDNQPQHF TGCGCCAGCAATACAGGGGACAATCAGCCCCAGCATTTT
NA NA TRBJ1-5 TRBV12-5 CASAPQQGNRGNQPQHF TGTGCTAGTGCCCCACAACAGGGTAATAGGGGCAATCAGCCCCAGCATTTT
TRBD1 few TRBJ2-1 TRBV11-2 CASSFPTGGSGGRYNEQFF TGTGCCAGCAGCTTTCCGACAGGGGGCTCGGGAGGAAGATACAATGAGCAGTTCTTC
NA many TRBJ2-3 TRBV11-2 CASSLERRETDTQYF TGTGCCAGCAGCTTGGAGAGGCGGGAAACAGATACGCAGTATTTT
NA many TRBJ1-2 TRBV4-2 CASSQAPWTGYTF TGTGCCAGCAGCCAAGCCCCTTGGACTGGCTACACCTTC
TRBD1 many TRBJ1-4 TRBV25-1 CASRPLGTGLEKLFF TGTGCCAGCAGGCCCCTCGGGACAGGCTTAGAAAAACTGTTTTTT
NA NA TRBJ1-5 TRBV3-1 CASSQDLMSNQPQHF TGTGCCAGCAGCCAGGACCTTATGAGCAATCAGCCCCAGCATTTT
TRBD1 few TRBJ2-7 TRBV6-6 CASSLTGTGSYEQYF TGTGCCAGCAGTTTAACCGGGACAGGGTCCTACGAGCAGTACTTC
NA many TRBJ2-5 TRBV11-2 CASSSWGQETQYF TGTGCCAGCAGCTCGTGGGGCCAAGAGACCCAGTACTTC
TRBD2 NA TRBJ2-3 TRBV10-3 CATRRSGSEDTQYF TGTGCCACCCGTCGTAGCGGGAGTGAAGATACGCAGTATTTT
TRBD2 few TRBJ2-2 TRBV29-1 CSVDTGLENTGELFF TGCAGCGTTGATACGGGACTAGAGAACACCGGGGAGCTGTTTTTT
NA many TRBJ2-6 TRBV9 CASSFYTGPGANVLTF TGTGCCAGCAGCTTCTATACAGGGCCTGGGGCCAACGTCCTGACTTTC
TRBD1 few TRBJ2-7 TRBV3-1 CASSHDRGETEQYF TGTGCCAGCAGCCACGACAGGGGGGAGACCGAGCAGTACTTC
TRBD1 NA TRBJ1-5 TRBV6-1 CASNSVDRGKYSNQPQHF TGTGCCAGCAACTCGGTGGACAGGGGAAAATATAGCAATCAGCCCCAGCATTTT
NA many TRBJ1-1 TRBV3-1 CASSQDPATEAFF TGTGCCAGCAGCCAAGATCCGGCTACTGAAGCTTTCTTT
TRBD2 NA TRBJ2-1 TRBV5-1 CASSWRLAGRSSYNKQFF TGCGCCAGCAGCTGGCGACTAGCGGGACGCAGCTCCTACAATAAGCAGTTCTTC
NA many TRBJ1-5 TRBV12-3/TRBV12-4 CATNRGGSNQPQHF TGTGCCACCAATAGGGGGGGGAGCAATCAGCCCCAGCATTTT
NA many TRBJ2-5 TRBV5-4 CASSRRRDGETQYF TGTGCCAGCAGCCGCCGGCGGGATGGTGAGACCCAGTACTTC
NA many TRBJ1-3 TRBV10-2 CASGSVDFSGNTIYF TGCGCCAGCGGCTCAGTGGACTTCTCTGGAAACACCATATATTTT
TRBD2 few TRBJ2-1 TRBV5-1 CASSPLGLAGSYNEQFF TGCGCCAGCAGCCCGCTGGGACTAGCGGGTTCCTACAATGAGCAGTTCTTC
NA many TRBJ1-1 TRBV7-8 CASRPPTNTEAFF TGTGCCAGCAGACCCCCCACCAACACTGAAGCTTTCTTT
NA many TRBJ1-1 TRBV3-1 CASSQDGHSLSEAFF TGTGCCAGCAGCCAAGACGGACACTCCCTGAGTGAAGCTTTCTTT
NA many TRBJ1-1 TRBV18 CASSQDSKNTEAFF TGTGCCAGCTCACAGGACAGCAAGAACACTGAAGCTTTCTTT
TRBD2 many TRBJ2-1 TRBV12-3/TRBV12-4 CASSLGSASSGDEQFF TGTGCCAGCAGTTTAGGTTCGGCTAGCAGCGGGGATGAGCAGTTCTTC
NA few TRBJ1-5 TRBV18 CASSPERSNQPQHF TGTGCCAGCTCACCAGAGAGGAGCAATCAGCCCCAGCATTTT
TRBD1 few TRBJ1-2 TRBV6-5 CASRIRDRGRYGYTF TGTGCCAGCAGAATCCGGGACAGGGGCCGCTATGGCTACACCTTC
NA many TRBJ2-7 TRBV6-5 CASIGTETPYEQYF TGTGCCAGTATCGGGACGGAAACTCCCTACGAGCAGTACTTC
NA many TRBJ1-6 TRBV25-1 CASSEHPPGHSYNSPLHF TGTGCCAGCAGTGAACACCCCCCCGGACACTCCTATAATTCACCCCTCCACTTT
NA many TRBJ1-1 TRBV4-2 CASSQGTLGATMNTEAFF TGTGCCAGCAGCCAAGGGACTCTGGGGGCAACAATGAACACTGAAGCTTTCTTT
NA many TRBJ1-2 TRBV11-2 CASRRRTDDYGYTF TGTGCCAGCAGGCGACGGACGGACGACTATGGCTACACCTTC
TRBD1 NA TRBJ2-5 TRBV11-3 CASSLALGQGEETQYF TGTGCCAGCAGCTTAGCCTTGGGACAGGGCGAAGAGACCCAGTACTTC
NA NA TRBJ1-5 TRBV7-9 CASSPESDQPQHF TGTGCCAGCAGCCCCGAAAGTGATCAGCCCCAGCATTTT
NA NA TRBJ1-2 TRBV9 CASSVGTAHYGYTF TGTGCCAGCAGCGTAGGTACAGCTCACTATGGCTACACCTTC
NA NA TRBJ2-1 TRBV5-1 CASSLRPNEQFF TGCGCCAGCAGCTTGCGACCGAATGAGCAGTTCTTC
NA NA TRBJ2-1 TRBV7-2 CASSLRSSYNEQFF TGTGCCAGCAGCCTCCGGTCCTCCTACAATGAGCAGTTCTTC
NA few TRBJ1-1 TRBV29-1 CSVIHQANTEAFF TGCAGCGTCATCCACCAGGCGAACACTGAAGCTTTCTTT
NA few TRBJ2-5 TRBV19 CASSINWAEETQYF TGTGCCAGTAGTATAAATTGGGCAGAAGAGACCCAGTACTTC